This T cell receptor beta chain was observed in a study of tumour-infiltrating T cells in Burkitt lymphoma. Study context: The Burkitt lymphoma cohort spanned all epidemiological subtypes. Repertoire clonality predicted overall and progression-free survival. Whole-study results and caveats: Many Burkitt lymphoma patients shared several public clonotypes.

Produced via immunoSEQ multiplex PCR; TCRdb's table is partial and in-frame only. The sample holds 45,000 to 60,000 clones, roughly 30% seen once. There are 14 residues in the CDR3. From germline, CDR1 is SGHVS and CDR2 FNYEAQ. The junction had 5 bases not matched to a gene; V was cut back by 5 bases and J by 2 bases. To note about this clone: The antigen is not known.

The source is a human donor with Burkitt lymphoma. Sequenced material: tumor tissue. The chain is built from TRBV7-6 and TRBJ2-7; TRBD1 aligns across 8 bases. The DNA for the CDR3 is TGTGCCAGCAGCCTATGGACAGGGACCTACGAGCAGTACTTC. This codes for CASSLWTGTYEQYF. Using reference TRBV7-6 and TRBJ2-7 for the parts outside the CDR3, the full variable domain is GAGVSQSPRYKVTKRGQDVALRCDPISGHVSLYWYRQALGQGPEFLTYFNYEAQQDKSGLPNDRFSAERPEGSISTLTIQRTEQRDSAMYRCASSLWTGTYEQYFGPGTRLTVT.